One and the same sample provided the 12 T cell receptor beta chains below, sequenced in a study of blood T cell repertoires in COVID-19. Sequencing was performed with immunoSEQ multiplex PCR; in TCRdb, only in-frame clones are kept and a portion is missing. Among under 250,000 clones listed, around 88% were seen once. The sequenced sample consisted of peripheral blood. The receptors come from a man older than 75 with acute or convalescent COVID-19.

The CDR3 region is CASSLLGTNGLEQYF. The DNA for the CDR3 is TGTGCCAGCAGCCTGCTAGGGACTAATGGGCTCGAGCAGTACTTC. This chain links TRBV3-1 (or the pseudogene TRBV3-2) with TRBJ2-7, with 7 bases identical to TRBD2. V gave up 4 bases and J gave up 6 bases; unmatched junction bases: 12. Germline V lookup: CDR1 LGHDT, CDR2 YNNKEL (reference sequence). This CDR3 has 15 residues.

V gene TRBV2 combines with J gene TRBJ2-7; 12 bases agree with TRBD2. This CDR3 contains 15 residues. The germline V gene encodes CDR1 SNHLY and CDR2 FYNNEI. The V gene end was trimmed by 6 bases and the J gene end by 7 bases; junction bases not matched to a gene: 10. The CDR3 is CASRELAGGSLEQYF. The CDR3 region has the DNA TGTGCCAGCAGGGAACTAGCGGGGGGTTCTTTAGAGCAGTACTTC. The full variable domain, its missing parts supplied by reference TRBV2 and TRBJ2-7, is EPEVTQTPSHQVTQMGQEVILRCVPISNHLYFYWYRQILGQKVEFLVSFYNNEISEKSEIFDDQFSVERPDGSNFTLKIRSTKLEDSAMYFCASRELAGGSLEQYFGPGTRLTVT.

The V and J genes are TRBV18 and TRBJ1-1, with 10 positions matching TRBD1. Unmatched junction bases numbered 10, after V lost 1 base and J lost 8 bases. This CDR3 spans 16 amino acids. Germline CDR1 is KGHSH and CDR2 is LQKENI. The CDR3 region has the DNA TGTGCCAGCTCACCACGTAACGGACAGGGGGGACGCGAAGCTTTCTTT. Protein product: CASSPRNGQGGREAFF.

The chain uses TRBV5-1 and TRBJ1-1; 8 bases line up with TRBD1. Trimming took 4 bases from V and 5 from J; bases not matched to a gene: 7. The CDR3 has 14 residues. Germline lookup yields CDR1 SGHRS and CDR2 YFSETQ. The CDR3 spells CASSADRGGTEAFF. CDR3 nucleotides: TGCGCCAGCAGCGCCGACAGGGGAGGGACTGAAGCTTTCTTT.

The chain links TRBV19 to TRBJ1-5; 9 nucleotides agree with TRBD1. The CDR3 totals 16 residues. In germline, CDR1 is LNHDA, CDR2 SQIVND (reference sequence). The V gene end was trimmed by 0 bases and the J gene end by 4 bases; junction bases not matched to a gene: 4. Written as DNA, the CDR3 is TGTGCCAGTAGTATAGATCGGGGGACAGGGAATCAGCCCCAGCATTTT. Its protein product is CASSIDRGTGNQPQHF. Complete variable domain (other parts from reference TRBV19 and TRBJ1-5): DGGITQSPKYLFRKEGQNVTLSCEQNLNHDAMYWYRQDPGQGLRLIYYSQIVNDFQKGDIAEGYSVSREKKESFPLTVTSAQKNPTAFYLCASSIDRGTGNQPQHFGDGTRLSIL.

The CDR3 sequence is CASSLNTAGGADTQYF. The CDR3 DNA follows: TGCGCCAGCAGCTTGAACACAGCGGGAGGGGCAGATACGCAGTATTTT. The chain recombines TRBV5-1 with TRBJ2-3; 10 positions match TRBD2. The CDR3 is 16 amino acids. Germline CDR1 SGHRS, CDR2 YFSETQ. V was clipped by 1 base and J by 4 bases; unmatched bases: 6. Full variable domain (remainder filled in from reference TRBV5-1 and TRBJ2-3): KAGVTQTPRYLIKTRGQQVTLSCSPISGHRSVSWYQQTPGQGLQFLFEYFSETQRNKGNFPGRFSGRQFSNSRSEMNVSTLELGDSALYLCASSLNTAGGADTQYFGPGTRLTVL.

This clone has just one count. The chain has TRBV6-1 and TRBJ2-1, with TRBD1 matching 8 bases. The CDR3 is 13 amino acids. Trimming removed 3 bases from V and 8 bases from J; junction bases left unmatched: 3. CDR1 and CDR2 from the germline V gene are MNHNS and SASEGT. CDR3 in amino acids: CASSDRGRDEQFF. The CDR3 DNA reads as TGTGCCAGCAGTGACAGGGGGCGCGATGAGCAGTTCTTC.

A remark on this clone: Other DNA sequences within the sample encode an identical CDR3. The chain has TRBV6-5 and TRBJ1-2, with D maybe TRBD1 (5 bases). Germline CDR1 reads MNHEY; CDR2 reads SVGAGI. Trimming removed 2 bases from V and 7 bases from J, with 5 bases in between. This CDR3 is 11 amino acids long. As DNA, the CDR3 is TGTGCCAGCAGTTACAGGGGTGGCTACACCTTC. It is translated as CASSYRGGYTF.

The rearrangement uses TRBV3-1 (or the pseudogene TRBV3-2) and TRBJ1-5; 9 positions match TRBD1. Germline V lookup: CDR1 LGHDT, CDR2 YNNKEL (reference sequence). The CDR3 runs 15 residues. V shed 2 bases and J 5 bases; nucleotides not matched to a gene: 4. CDR3 bases: TGTGCCAGCAGCCAATCCGGGACAGGGTATCAGCCCCAGCATTTT. This translates into CASSQSGTGYQPQHF.

This clone turned up a few times. The chain uses TRBV19 and TRBJ1-2, with a tentative D call TRBD1 (6 bases). With 7 bases removed from V and 0 bases from J, the gap between germline ends came to 21 bases. From germline, CDR1 is LNHDA and CDR2 SQIVND (reference sequence). The CDR3 contains 17 residues. DNA of the CDR3: TGTGCCAGTAATCCGGACCGGACAGCTATTGCTAACTATGGCTACACCTTC. Amino acids: CASNPDRTAIANYGYTF.

The chain has TRBV9 and TRBJ1-3; perhaps TRBD1 as D (5 bases). The CDR3 runs 15 residues. Looked up from germline, CDR1 is SGDLS and CDR2 is YYNGEE. Trimming shortened V by 4 bases and J by 4 bases, and 15 bases separated the two germline ends. The CDR3, as DNA: TGTGCCAGCAGCAGTCAGGGCCTCCCCGGAAACACCATATATTTT. It is translated as CASSSQGLPGNTIYF.

The CDR3 nucleotides are TGTGCCAGCTCCCCCGCAGAAAATCAGCCCCAGCATTTT. This codes for CASSPAENQPQHF. The chain links TRBV18 to TRBJ1-5, with D hard to call. V was cut by 6 bases and J by 4 bases, with 10 bases left in between. The germline V gene has CDR1 KGHSH and CDR2 LQKENI. The CDR3 is 13 amino acids.